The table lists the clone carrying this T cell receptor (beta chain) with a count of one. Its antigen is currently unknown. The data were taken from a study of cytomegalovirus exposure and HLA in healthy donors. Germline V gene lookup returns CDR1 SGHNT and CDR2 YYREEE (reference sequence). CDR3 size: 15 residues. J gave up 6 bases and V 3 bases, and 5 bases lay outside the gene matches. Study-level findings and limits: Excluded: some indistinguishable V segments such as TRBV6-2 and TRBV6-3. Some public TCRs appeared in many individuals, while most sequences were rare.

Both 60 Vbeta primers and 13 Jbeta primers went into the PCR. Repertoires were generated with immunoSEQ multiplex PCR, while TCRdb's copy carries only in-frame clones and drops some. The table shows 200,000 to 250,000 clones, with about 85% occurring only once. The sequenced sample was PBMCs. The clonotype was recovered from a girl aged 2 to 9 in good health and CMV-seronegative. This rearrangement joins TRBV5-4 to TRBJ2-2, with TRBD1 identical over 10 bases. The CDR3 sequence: CASSWRQGAPGELFF. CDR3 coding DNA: TGTGCCAGCAGCTGGAGACAGGGGGCTCCCGGGGAGCTGTTTTTT.